These T cell receptor beta chains were read from a single sample in a study of long-term antiretroviral therapy in people with HIV. Generated by immunoSEQ multiplex PCR, the TCRdb table keeps only in-frame clones and is missing some. The data hold 20,000 to 25,000 clones, with over 75% observed a single time. Material: unsorted PBMCs, obtained 0.6 years after starting antiretroviral therapy. These receptors were taken from a man in his fifties or sixties with HIV. Both conserved end residues are part of each CDR3. The order of the fields is clone size, V gene, D gene, J gene, CDR3 length, CDR3 protein, CDR3 DNA. The D gene is left open where the match is weak. Not every row has a clone size; where given, it reads once, few, many or a size class.

NA	TRBV6-1	NA	TRBJ1-2	15	CASSEVGTLIYGYTF	TGTGCCAGCAGTGAAGTCGGGACACTTATCTATGGCTACACCTTC
NA	TRBV5-5	TRBD2	TRBJ2-7	15	CASSLALADSYEQYF	TGTGCCAGCAGCTTGGCGCTAGCGGACTCCTACGAGCAGTACTTC
NA	TRBV5-1	TRBD1	TRBJ1-1	15	CASSPRQGVNTEAFF	TGCGCCAGCAGCCCAAGACAGGGAGTAAACACTGAAGCTTTCTTT
NA	TRBV6-4	NA	TRBJ1-1	13	CASSYEVGTEAFF	TGTGCCAGCAGTTACGAAGTGGGCACTGAAGCTTTCTTT
NA	TRBV5-1	TRBD1	TRBJ2-7	15	CASSLLGQGVGEQYF	TGCGCCAGCAGCCTCTTGGGACAGGGAGTGGGGGAGCAGTACTTC
NA	TRBV5-6	NA	TRBJ2-5	13	CASSDYSGETQYF	TGTGCCAGCAGCGACTACAGCGGGGAGACCCAGTACTTC
NA	TRBV27	NA	TRBJ1-5	15	CASSRTPLGNQPQHF	TGTGCCAGCAGCCGTACCCCCTTGGGCAATCAGCCCCAGCATTTT
NA	TRBV5-1	TRBD1	TRBJ2-5	15	CASSRQQGAKETQYF	TGCGCCAGCAGTAGACAACAGGGGGCGAAAGAGACCCAGTACTTC
NA	TRBV4-1	NA	TRBJ2-5	14	CASSQGRLQETQYF	TGCGCCAGCAGCCAAGGGAGACTGCAAGAGACCCAGTACTTC
NA	TRBV30	NA	TRBJ1-6	19	CAWSGPRESRHSYNSPLHF	TGTGCCTGGAGTGGGCCGCGCGAGTCTCGTCATTCCTATAATTCACCCCTCCACTTT
NA	TRBV7-7	NA	TRBJ2-3	14	CASSLDLLVATQYF	TGTGCTAGCAGCTTAGACCTACTAGTTGCCACGCAGTATTTT
NA	TRBV11-2	NA	TRBJ2-1	14	CASTGPLQKREQFF	TGTGCCAGCACCGGCCCCCTACAGAAGCGTGAGCAGTTCTTC
NA	TRBV2	TRBD2	TRBJ2-1	15	CASSDSGGRAGSQFF	TGTGCCAGCAGTGATAGTGGCGGGAGGGCCGGTTCACAGTTCTTC
once	TRBV5-1	TRBD2	TRBJ2-1	15	CASSTGTRISNEQFF	TGCGCCAGCAGCACCGGGACTAGGATCTCCAATGAGCAGTTCTTC
NA	TRBV6-5	TRBD2	TRBJ2-1	15	CASSQGTSGRNEQFF	TGTGCCAGCAGCCAAGGGACTAGCGGGAGAAATGAGCAGTTCTTC
NA	TRBV6-5	TRBD1	TRBJ1-2	15	CASSYYQGASYGYTF	TGTGCCAGCAGTTACTACCAGGGGGCGAGCTATGGCTACACCTTC
NA	TRBV7-3	NA	TRBJ2-3	14	CASSLGHRLDTQYF	TGTGCCAGCAGCTTAGGTCACAGGTTGGATACGCAGTATTTT
once	TRBV10-3	TRBD2	TRBJ2-3	15	CAIISGIGGADTQYF	TGTGCCATCATTAGCGGGATAGGGGGAGCAGATACGCAGTATTTT
NA	TRBV4-3	NA	TRBJ2-3	17	CASSQDFRRLGTDTQYF	TGCGCCAGCAGCCAAGATTTCAGGCGGTTGGGCACAGATACGCAGTATTTT
once	TRBV27	NA	TRBJ1-2	14	CASSLSGGGYGYTF	TGTGCCAGCAGTTTATCCGGGGGGGGCTATGGCTACACCTTC
NA	TRBV11-2	NA	TRBJ1-1	13	CASSFTGGTEAFF	TGTGCCAGCAGCTTTACGGGGGGGACTGAAGCTTTCTTT
NA	TRBV21-1	NA	TRBJ2-4	15	CASSKDGRVADIQYF	TGTGCCAGCAGCAAAGACGGGAGGGTGGCGGACATTCAGTACTTC
NA	TRBV7-3	TRBD1	TRBJ2-2	18	CASSPPSPDRGDTGELFF	TGTGCCAGCAGCCCGCCCTCGCCCGACAGGGGGGACACCGGGGAGCTGTTTTTT
NA	TRBV5-1	TRBD1	TRBJ1-4	15	CASGTDRVGNEKLFF	TGCGCCAGCGGAACGGACAGGGTGGGTAATGAAAAACTGTTTTTT
NA	TRBV6-1	NA	TRBJ1-1	14	CASGVVSGDTEAFF	TGTGCCAGCGGGGTTGTATCGGGGGACACTGAAGCTTTCTTT
once	TRBV5-6	TRBD1	TRBJ1-2	15	CASRGTGTLLGGYTF	TGTGCCAGCAGGGGGACAGGGACCCTGTTAGGGGGCTACACCTTC
NA	TRBV9	TRBD2	TRBJ2-1	18	CASRVAGTELPSYNEQFF	TGTGCCAGCAGGGTAGCGGGAACAGAGCTTCCGTCCTACAATGAGCAGTTCTTC